Listed below are T cell receptor beta chains from one sample, sequenced in a study of blood T cell repertoires in COVID-19. The data were produced by immunoSEQ multiplex PCR, yet TCRdb's version contains in-frame clones alone and is incomplete. The table includes some 220,000 clones, 65% to 85% detected once. The sample was peripheral blood. The receptor set was obtained from a woman aged 25 to 45 with COVID-19, enrolled during active disease. Each CDR3 is given with its conserved first and last residue. A D gene is named only where the DNA matches it firmly. Not every row has a clone size; where given, it reads once, few, many or a size class.

V gene: TRBV3-1/TRBV3-2; D gene: TRBD2; J gene: TRBJ2-3; clone size: .; CDR3 DNA: TGTGCCAGCAGCCAAGTTCCTAGCGGGACGATGCGCACTACGCAGTATTTT; CDR3 protein: CASSQVPSGTMRTTQYF
V gene: TRBV6-5; D gene: TRBD1; J gene: TRBJ1-6; clone size: .; CDR3 DNA: TGTGCCAGCAGTTACTTCGGGACAGGGATTAATTCACCCCTCCACTTT; CDR3 protein: CASSYFGTGINSPLHF
V gene: TRBV5-1; D gene: .; J gene: TRBJ1-3; clone size: .; CDR3 DNA: TGCGCCAGCAGCTTGGGGACAGAAGGAAACACCATATATTTT; CDR3 protein: CASSLGTEGNTIYF
V gene: TRBV6-2/TRBV6-3; D gene: .; J gene: TRBJ1-1; clone size: .; CDR3 DNA: TGTGCCAGCAGTTACTCGAAACGGAGGGGCCTGAACACTGAAGCTTTCTTT; CDR3 protein: CASSYSKRRGLNTEAFF
V gene: TRBV4-2; D gene: .; J gene: TRBJ2-7; clone size: .; CDR3 DNA: TGTGCCAGCAGCCATGGACAGTCGATCTCTTACGAGCAGTACTTC; CDR3 protein: CASSHGQSISYEQYF
V gene: TRBV7-6; D gene: .; J gene: TRBJ1-3; clone size: .; CDR3 DNA: TGTGCCAGCAGCTTAGCGGGCAGCTCTGGAAACACCATATATTTT; CDR3 protein: CASSLAGSSGNTIYF
V gene: TRBV5-1; D gene: TRBD2; J gene: TRBJ2-7; clone size: .; CDR3 DNA: TGCGCCAGCAGCTACCAGACTAGCGGGAGGTCCTACGAGCAGTACTTC; CDR3 protein: CASSYQTSGRSYEQYF
V gene: TRBV7-9; D gene: .; J gene: TRBJ1-6; clone size: medium-sized; CDR3 DNA: TGTGCCAGCAGTCGTGACAGGAACTACGGAGATAATTCACCCCTCCACTTT; CDR3 protein: CASSRDRNYGDNSPLHF
V gene: TRBV23-1; D gene: .; J gene: TRBJ2-1; clone size: .; CDR3 DNA: TGCGCCAGCAGTCAACCTACCCTTATAAGCTCCTACAATGAGCAGTTCTTC; CDR3 protein: CASSQPTLISSYNEQFF
V gene: TRBV19; D gene: TRBD2; J gene: TRBJ2-1; clone size: .; CDR3 DNA: TGTGCCAGTAGTGCTAGCGGGAGATCCTACAATGAGCAGTTCTTC; CDR3 protein: CASSASGRSYNEQFF
V gene: TRBV15; D gene: TRBD2; J gene: TRBJ2-2; clone size: .; CDR3 DNA: TGTGCCACCAGCATACTAGCGGTGAACACCGGGGAGCTGTTTTTT; CDR3 protein: CATSILAVNTGELFF
V gene: TRBV15; D gene: TRBD2; J gene: TRBJ2-1; clone size: once; CDR3 DNA: TGTGCCACCAGCAGAGACCTTGGTGGGACTAGCGCTCCTTTGAGCAATGAGCAGTTCTTC; CDR3 protein: CATSRDLGGTSAPLSNEQFF
V gene: TRBV10-3; D gene: .; J gene: TRBJ2-6; clone size: once; CDR3 DNA: TGTGCCATCAGTGATTCAGGCGCTGGGGCCAACGTCCTGACTTTC; CDR3 protein: CAISDSGAGANVLTF
V gene: TRBV6-2/TRBV6-3; D gene: .; J gene: TRBJ1-2; clone size: few; CDR3 DNA: TGTGCCAGCAGTGGACGTCACAGGGACGGCTATGGCTACACCTTC; CDR3 protein: CASSGRHRDGYGYTF
V gene: TRBV27; D gene: TRBD1; J gene: TRBJ2-5; clone size: .; CDR3 DNA: TGTGCCAACCGTCCAATTCGGACAGGGGAAAATTGGCAAGTTACCCAGTACTTC; CDR3 protein: CANRPIRTGENWQVTQYF
V gene: TRBV25-1; D gene: TRBD1; J gene: TRBJ2-1; clone size: .; CDR3 DNA: TGTGCCAGCAGTGACGAGACAGGGGGCACAAGCGAGCAGTTCTTC; CDR3 protein: CASSDETGGTSEQFF
V gene: TRBV4-3; D gene: TRBD2; J gene: TRBJ2-2; clone size: .; CDR3 DNA: TGCGCCAGCAGCCCAAATAGCGGGGGGGCGAACACCGGGGAGCTGTTTTTT; CDR3 protein: CASSPNSGGANTGELFF
V gene: TRBV30; D gene: .; J gene: TRBJ2-7; clone size: .; CDR3 DNA: TGTGCCTGGAGTGTATATAGCGGCTACGAGCAGTACTTC; CDR3 protein: CAWSVYSGYEQYF
V gene: TRBV3-1/TRBV3-2; D gene: TRBD2; J gene: TRBJ2-1; clone size: .; CDR3 DNA: TGTGCCAGCAGCCAAACAGGTGGCGGGAGGGCTAACAATGAGCAGTTCTTC; CDR3 protein: CASSQTGGGRANNEQFF
V gene: TRBV28; D gene: TRBD2; J gene: TRBJ2-1; clone size: once; CDR3 DNA: TGTGCCAGCAGTTCACCCGGGACTAGCGGGGGCTTAGCCTACAATGAGCAGTTCTTC; CDR3 protein: CASSSPGTSGGLAYNEQFF
V gene: TRBV29-1; D gene: TRBD1; J gene: TRBJ2-5; clone size: .; CDR3 DNA: TGCAGCGTCTCCGGACAGGGGGAGACCCAGTACTTC; CDR3 protein: CSVSGQGETQYF
V gene: TRBV7-3; D gene: .; J gene: TRBJ2-2; clone size: .; CDR3 DNA: TGTGCCAGCAGCTACAGGAACGGGGAGCTGTTTTTT; CDR3 protein: CASSYRNGELFF
V gene: TRBV7-2; D gene: TRBD1; J gene: TRBJ1-1; clone size: .; CDR3 DNA: TGTGCCAGCAGCTTGACAGGGGTAGCTTTCTTT; CDR3 protein: CASSLTGVAFF
V gene: TRBV5-3; D gene: TRBD2; J gene: TRBJ2-2; clone size: .; CDR3 DNA: TGTGCCAGAAGCTGCCTAGCGGGAGCCGAAACCGGGGAGCTGTTTTTT; CDR3 protein: CARSCLAGAETGELFF
V gene: TRBV6-2/TRBV6-3; D gene: .; J gene: TRBJ1-4; clone size: .; CDR3 DNA: TGTGCCAGCAGTTACGACACCTATGAAAAACTGTTTTTT; CDR3 protein: CASSYDTYEKLFF
V gene: TRBV6-2/TRBV6-3; D gene: .; J gene: TRBJ2-5; clone size: once; CDR3 DNA: TGTGCCAGCAGCAGGACAGAAGAGACCCAGTACTTC; CDR3 protein: CASSRTEETQYF